This paragraph covers one T cell receptor (beta chain) sequence. In the study's own analysis: Estimated nucleated cell counts came from reference gene primer amplification. Assay: immunoSEQ multiplex PCR; the TCRdb copy retains only in-frame clones and omits some. That table furnishes V, J and clone size, whereas the DNA furnished D and trimming. The sample gives about 210,000 clones, around 88% of which show up once; roughly 1.5% is in the top ten. The data were taken from a study of blood T cell repertoires in COVID-19. The overall study: The origin of the acute and convalescent COVID-19 samples was the United States, Italy and Spain. In each case, the material was cDNA or gDNA derived from T cells, B-cell-depleted T cells, or PBMCs.

The CDR3 runs 17 residues. Germline V CDR1 and CDR2: LGHNA, YSLEER. V lost 0 bases to trimming and J lost 8 bases, with 20 bases between them. This sequence originates from a man aged 18-30 years with active or convalescent COVID-19. The chain couples TRBV4-3 to TRBJ2-1; D possibly corresponds to TRBD2 (7 bases). The sample consisted of peripheral blood. The CDR3 DNA reads TGCGCCAGCAGCCAAGACCTAGTGGGGGGGGACAACCATGAGCAGTTCTTC. Its translation: CASSQDLVGGDNHEQFF.